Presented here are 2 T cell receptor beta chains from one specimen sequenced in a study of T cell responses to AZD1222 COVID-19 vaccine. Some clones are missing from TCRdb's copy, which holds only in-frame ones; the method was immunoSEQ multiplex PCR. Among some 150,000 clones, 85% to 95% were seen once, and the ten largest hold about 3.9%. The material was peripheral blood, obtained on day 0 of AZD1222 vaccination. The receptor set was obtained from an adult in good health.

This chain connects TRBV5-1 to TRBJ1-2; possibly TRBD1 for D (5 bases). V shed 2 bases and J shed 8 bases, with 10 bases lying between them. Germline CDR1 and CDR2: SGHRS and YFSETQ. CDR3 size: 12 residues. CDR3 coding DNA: TGCGCCAGCAGCTTACAGGAGGAAGGCTACACCTTC. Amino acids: CASSLQEEGYTF.

The CDR3 DNA sequence: TGTGCCAGCAGCTTAAATCCACAACATTATGCGGGGCCGGCCGAGCAGTACTTC. Protein product: CASSLNPQHYAGPAEQYF. The rearrangement links TRBV7-9 to TRBJ2-7; D is perhaps TRBD2 (6 bases). The CDR3 has 18 residues. Deletions cut 2 bases from V and 6 bases from J, with 26 bases between. CDR1 and CDR2 from the germline V gene are SEHNR and FQNEAQ (reference sequence).